Presented here are 6 T cell receptor beta chains from one specimen sequenced in a study of T cells in Graves' hyperthyroidism and ophthalmopathy. Amplification of TCR beta CDR3 regions was performed using RNA transcripts as template. Carried out on the TCR CDR3, a first-round RT-PCR used the HTBI primer set. A single record per CDR3 protein comes from TCRdb applying MiXCR to the multiplex PCR reads. The table records 390,000 or so distinct CDR3 sequences, about 15% of them present only once. The sequencing sample was made of blood. The receptors were sampled from a man aged 18 to 30 with Graves' ophthalmopathy.

In regard to this clonotype: A much bigger clone sits one base away, suggesting this may be a read error. The DNA for the CDR3 is TGTGCCAGCAGCCAAGCCGATTCGTACGAGCAGTTCTTC. Translating gives CASSQADSYEQFF. The chain couples TRBV4-2 to TRBJ2-7, with D uncertain. The end of the DNA aligns better with TRBJ2-1, so the J call may be wrong. The CDR3 has 13 residues. Germline CDR1 LGHNA, CDR2 YNFKEQ.

The genes are TRBV7-9 and TRBJ2-1; 10 bases match TRBD2. With 5 bases clipped from V and 4 bases from J, the junction kept 11 bases outside the gene matches. Germline CDR1 SEHNR, CDR2 FQNEAQ (reference sequence). The CDR3 covers 17 residues. The CDR3 region has the DNA TGTGCCAGCAGCCGAAACCCTAGCGGGAGTTCGTACAATGAGCAGTTCTTC. Residues: CASSRNPSGSSYNEQFF.

This chain's CDR3 is CASSLGQPPETQYF. The DNA for the CDR3 is TGCGCCAGCAGCCTCGGACAGCCGCCCGAGACCCAGTACTTC. The V and J genes are TRBV5-1 and TRBJ2-5, with TRBD1 as a possible D gene (6 bases). Deletions cut 4 bases from V and 5 bases from J, with 15 bases between. This CDR3 has 14 amino acids. CDR1 SGHRS and CDR2 YFSETQ come from the germline V gene.

This clonotype was detected many times. V and J are TRBV20-1 and TRBJ2-7, with TRBD2 as a possible D gene (5 bases). The CDR3 spans 12 residues. The germline CDR1 and CDR2 sequences are DFQATT and SNEGSKA (reference sequence). V was cut by 6 bases and J by 7 bases, with 16 bases left in between. The CDR3 sequence is CSASTSSREQYF. The CDR3 nucleotides read TGCAGTGCAAGTACTAGTAGTAGGGAGCAGTACTTC.

This clonotype was detected ten times or more. The chain combines TRBV6-2 or TRBV6-3 with TRBJ2-7, with D possibly TRBD2 on 5 matching bases. The CDR3 consists of 14 residues. Trimming removed 0 bases at V and 1 base at J, with 7 bases between. Germline-derived CDR1 and CDR2 are MNHEY and SVGEGT. The CDR3 loop is CASSYSERSYEQYF. CDR3 nucleotides: TGTGCCAGCAGTTACTCCGAGCGGTCCTACGAGCAGTACTTC.

In this sample, this clonotype turned up a few times. This rearrangement joins TRBV7-6 to TRBJ1-4; D is possibly TRBD1 (5 bases). CDR1 and CDR2 from the germline V gene are SGHVS and FNYEAQ. The CDR3 runs to 15 residues. V lost 2 bases, J lost 8 bases, and 15 bases lay in between. CDR3 loop: CASSLNSGEGEKLFF. CDR3 DNA sequence: TGTGCCAGCAGCTTAAACTCCGGGGAGGGGGAAAAACTGTTTTTT.